These T cell receptor beta chains were read from a single sample in a study of identical twins. TCRdb reanalysed the 5' RACE reads using MiXCR and keeps one entry per CDR3 protein. Of hundreds of thousands of distinct CDR3 sequences listed, about 20% are singletons. The same sample was also studied in work on T cells expressing NK-cell markers.

Sequenced material: PBMCs. Receptors were obtained from a woman aged 18-30 years in good health. Both conserved end residues are part of each CDR3. A D gene is named only where the DNA matches it firmly. Not all rows give a size; the values are once, few, many and, for expanded clones, a class.

clone_size	d_call	v_call	j_call	cdr3_length	cdr3_nt	cdr3_aa
-	TRBD2	TRBV10-3	TRBJ2-1	15	TGTGCCATCACCGAGACTAGCGGGAGTACGAATGAGCAGTTCTTC	CAITETSGSTNEQFF
-	TRBD1	TRBV7-9	TRBJ2-7	14	TGTGCCAGCAGCCAACGACAGGGGGGCTACGAGCAGTACTTC	CASSQRQGGYEQYF
-	-	TRBV6-1	TRBJ2-5	15	TGTGCCAGCAGTAAGGATCATCGGGCCAGAGAGACCCAGTACTTC	CASSKDHRARETQYF
-	TRBD1	TRBV11-1	TRBJ2-7	15	TGTGCCAGCAGCAAACAGGGGCCAACCTCCTACGAGCAGTACTTC	CASSKQGPTSYEQYF
many	-	TRBV20-1	TRBJ2-3	15	TGCAGTGCTACCGTGTCGGGGGGCAGCACAGATACGCAGTATTTT	CSATVSGGSTDTQYF
many	-	TRBV15	TRBJ2-7	16	TGTGCCACCAGCAGGGGCAAGACGGGGACCCTCTACGAGCAGTACTTC	CATSRGKTGTLYEQYF
-	-	TRBV9	TRBJ2-3	17	TGTGCCAGCAGCCCCCGGACTGGGCGGCGGTTCACAGATACGCAGTATTTT	CASSPRTGRRFTDTQYF
few	-	TRBV7-2	TRBJ2-7	15	TGTGCCAGCAGCTTAGATCCGGGGAGCTCCTACGAGCAGTACTTC	CASSLDPGSSYEQYF
few	-	TRBV12-3/TRBV12-4	TRBJ2-3	14	TGTGCCAGCAGTTTCCGACCGAAGTGGGATACGCAGTATTTT	CASSFRPKWDTQYF
few	-	TRBV10-1	TRBJ2-2	13	TGCGCCAGCAGCGAAAAGAACACCGGGGAGCTGTTTTTT	CASSEKNTGELFF
few	TRBD1	TRBV3-1	TRBJ1-2	13	TGTGCCAGCAGCCCCAGTGGACAGGGTCGCTACACCTTC	CASSPSGQGRYTF
-	TRBD1	TRBV7-9	TRBJ1-4	13	TGTGCCAGCAGCTCAAATACCGGGACAGAGCTGTTTTTT	CASSSNTGTELFF
few	-	TRBV24-1	TRBJ2-1	13	TGTGCCACCAGTGACATTAGGGGGAATGAGCAGTTCTTC	CATSDIRGNEQFF
few	-	TRBV6-2/TRBV6-3	TRBJ1-5	14	TGTGCCAGCAGTTACGAGGGTTGGCATCAGCCCCAGCATTTT	CASSYEGWHQPQHF
few	-	TRBV6-1	TRBJ2-3	14	TGTGCCAGCAGTGAAAGGGGTCACACAGATACGCAGTATTTT	CASSERGHTDTQYF
-	TRBD1	TRBV14	TRBJ2-1	16	TGTGCCAGCAGCCAAGTAGGTCGCAGGGGGCCAAATGAGCAGTTCTTC	CASSQVGRRGPNEQFF
few	-	TRBV5-1	TRBJ2-1	14	TGCGCCAGCAGCTTGGCCTGGGTGGACAATGAGCAGTTCTTC	CASSLAWVDNEQFF
-	-	TRBV11-2	TRBJ2-7	16	TGTGCCAGCAGCTTAGCTCTGGACAGAAGAGGCTACGAGCAGTACTTC	CASSLALDRRGYEQYF
few	TRBD1	TRBV28	TRBJ2-7	15	TGTGCCAGCACTCCAAGAGGGACAGGGCTCTCCGAGCAGTACTTC	CASTPRGTGLSEQYF
-	-	TRBV21-1	TRBJ2-1	16	TGTGCCAGCAGCAAACCAGCGGGGGGCCTCTGGTATGAGCAGTTCTTC	CASSKPAGGLWYEQFF
few	-	TRBV15	TRBJ2-3	14	TGTGCCACCAGCAGAGCACTCTGGGCAGATACGCAGTATTTT	CATSRALWADTQYF
-	-	TRBV9	TRBJ1-5	13	TGTGCCAGCAGCGTAGCGGTCAATCAGCCCCAGCATTTT	CASSVAVNQPQHF
-	-	TRBV6-5	TRBJ1-1	13	TGTGCCAGCAGTTACACAGGGTGGACTGAAGCTTTCTTT	CASSYTGWTEAFF
few	-	TRBV30	TRBJ2-6	13	TGTGCCTGGAGTGCACGGGGGGCCAACGTCCTGACTTTC	CAWSARGANVLTF
-	-	TRBV5-1	TRBJ1-5	14	TGCGCCAGCAGCTTGGAACAGGGAACTCAGCCCCAGCATTTT	CASSLEQGTQPQHF
few	-	TRBV9	TRBJ2-1	14	TGTGCCAGCAGCGTAGCGGGAAGCCGCAATGAGCAGTTCTTC	CASSVAGSRNEQFF
-	TRBD2	TRBV6-1	TRBJ2-7	14	TGTGCCAGTTCCTCTAGCGGGGGGCACTACGAGCAGTACTTC	CASSSSGGHYEQYF
-	-	TRBV12-3/TRBV12-4	TRBJ1-1	15	TGTGCCAGCAGAATCTTTGGGACGGTCGACACTGAAGCTTTCTTT	CASRIFGTVDTEAFF
-	-	TRBV20-1	TRBJ2-3	16	TGCAGTGCTAGGCACCCGGGGGGCCCGAGCACAGATACGCAGTATTTT	CSARHPGGPSTDTQYF
few	-	TRBV6-5	TRBJ2-2	15	TGTGCCAGCAGTTACCCCGGGTGGGGCACCGGGGAGCTGTTTTTT	CASSYPGWGTGELFF
few	-	TRBV6-1	TRBJ2-3	15	TGTGCCAGCAGTGAAGTCAAAGAGAGCACAGATACGCAGTATTTT	CASSEVKESTDTQYF
-	TRBD2	TRBV5-5	TRBJ2-2	16	TGTGCCAGCAGCCGCCGACTAGCGGGAAATGGCGGGGAGCTGTTTTTT	CASSRRLAGNGGELFF